This T cell receptor beta chain was identified during a study of blood T cell repertoires in COVID-19. About the research overall: The United States, Italy and Spain supplied acute and convalescent COVID-19 samples. Sample material is recorded as cDNA or gDNA derived from T cells, B-cell-depleted T cells, or PBMCs.

Assay used: immunoSEQ multiplex PCR; TCRdb lists only in-frame clones, some missing. Of about 160,000 clones detected, 80% to 90% appear once; the ten largest clones hold about a tenth. Sequencing was performed on peripheral blood. The receptor's source is a human donor in a cohort sampled during active COVID-19.

The CDR3 DNA follows: TGCGCCAGCAGCCCACTGTCCATGGGAGACCTCTCTGGAAACACCATATATTTT. Protein product: CASSPLSMGDLSGNTIYF. This chain connects TRBV5-1 to TRBJ1-3; D unclear. The V and J ends lost 4 bases and 0 bases respectively, with 20 bases between them. This CDR3 region has 18 residues. In germline, CDR1 is SGHRS, CDR2 YFSETQ.